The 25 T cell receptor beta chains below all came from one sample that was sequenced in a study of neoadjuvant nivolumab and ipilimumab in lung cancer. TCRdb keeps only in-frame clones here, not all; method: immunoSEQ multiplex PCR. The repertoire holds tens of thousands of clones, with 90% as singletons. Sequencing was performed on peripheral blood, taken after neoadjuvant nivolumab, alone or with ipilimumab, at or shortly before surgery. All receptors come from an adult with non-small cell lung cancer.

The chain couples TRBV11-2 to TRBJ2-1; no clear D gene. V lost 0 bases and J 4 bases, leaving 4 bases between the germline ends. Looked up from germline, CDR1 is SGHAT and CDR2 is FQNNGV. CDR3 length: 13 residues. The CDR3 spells CASSLDHYNEQFF. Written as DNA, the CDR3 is TGTGCCAGCAGCTTAGACCATTACAATGAGCAGTTCTTC.

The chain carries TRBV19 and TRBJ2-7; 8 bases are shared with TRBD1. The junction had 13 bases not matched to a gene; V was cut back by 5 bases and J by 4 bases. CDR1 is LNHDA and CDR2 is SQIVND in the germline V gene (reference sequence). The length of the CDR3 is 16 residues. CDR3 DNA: TGTGCCAGTAGTCCCCGTTCGCAGGGGGCATTGTACGAGCAGTACTTC. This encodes CASSPRSQGALYEQYF. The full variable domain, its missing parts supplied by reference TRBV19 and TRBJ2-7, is DGGITQSPKYLFRKEGQNVTLSCEQNLNHDAMYWYRQDPGQGLRLIYYSQIVNDFQKGDIAEGYSVSREKKESFPLTVTSAQKNPTAFYLCASSPRSQGALYEQYFGPGTRLTVT.

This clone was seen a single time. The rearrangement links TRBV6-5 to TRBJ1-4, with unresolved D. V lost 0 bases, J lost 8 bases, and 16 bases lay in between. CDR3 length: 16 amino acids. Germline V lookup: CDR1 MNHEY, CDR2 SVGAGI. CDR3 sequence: CASSYSRTGGLEKLFF. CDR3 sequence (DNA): TGTGCCAGCAGTTACTCCCGGACGGGAGGATTGGAAAAACTGTTTTTT.

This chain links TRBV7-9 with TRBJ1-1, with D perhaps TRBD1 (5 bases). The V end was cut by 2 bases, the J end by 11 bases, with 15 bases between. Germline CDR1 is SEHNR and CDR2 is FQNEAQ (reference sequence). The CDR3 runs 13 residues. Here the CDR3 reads CASSLMDRGSAFF. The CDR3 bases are TGTGCCAGCAGCTTAATGGATCGGGGGAGCGCTTTCTTT.

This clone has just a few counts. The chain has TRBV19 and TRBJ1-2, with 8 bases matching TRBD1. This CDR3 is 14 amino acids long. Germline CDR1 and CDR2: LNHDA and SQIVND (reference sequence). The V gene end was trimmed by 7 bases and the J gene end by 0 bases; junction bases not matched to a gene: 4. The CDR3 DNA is TGTGCCAGTACCCACAGGGGGACTAACTATGGCTACACCTTC. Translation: CASTHRGTNYGYTF.

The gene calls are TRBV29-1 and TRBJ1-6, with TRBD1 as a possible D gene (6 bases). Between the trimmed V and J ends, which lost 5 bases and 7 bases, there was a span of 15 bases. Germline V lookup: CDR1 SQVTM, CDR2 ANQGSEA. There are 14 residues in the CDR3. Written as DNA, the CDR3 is TGCAGCGTTCGGGGGGGGCAGGAGAATTCACCCCTCCACTTT. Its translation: CSVRGGQENSPLHF.

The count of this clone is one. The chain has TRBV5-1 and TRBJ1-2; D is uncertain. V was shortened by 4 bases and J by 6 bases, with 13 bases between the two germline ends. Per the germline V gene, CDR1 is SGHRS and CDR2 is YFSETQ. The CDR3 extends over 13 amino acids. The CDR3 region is CASSVDLDDGYTF. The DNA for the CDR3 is TGCGCCAGCAGCGTGGACCTGGACGATGGCTACACCTTC.

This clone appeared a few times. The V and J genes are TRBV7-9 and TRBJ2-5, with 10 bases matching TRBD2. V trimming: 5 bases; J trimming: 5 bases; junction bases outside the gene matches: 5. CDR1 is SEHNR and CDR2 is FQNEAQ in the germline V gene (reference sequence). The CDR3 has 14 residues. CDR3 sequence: CASSPRTSGETQYF. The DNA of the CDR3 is TGTGCCAGCAGCCCAAGGACTAGCGGTGAGACCCAGTACTTC.

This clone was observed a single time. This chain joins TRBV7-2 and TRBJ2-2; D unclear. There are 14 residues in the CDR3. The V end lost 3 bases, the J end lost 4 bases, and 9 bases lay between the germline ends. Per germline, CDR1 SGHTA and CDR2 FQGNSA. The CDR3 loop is CASSFGRTTGELFF. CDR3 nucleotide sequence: TGTGCCAGCAGCTTCGGCAGGACCACCGGGGAGCTGTTTTTT.

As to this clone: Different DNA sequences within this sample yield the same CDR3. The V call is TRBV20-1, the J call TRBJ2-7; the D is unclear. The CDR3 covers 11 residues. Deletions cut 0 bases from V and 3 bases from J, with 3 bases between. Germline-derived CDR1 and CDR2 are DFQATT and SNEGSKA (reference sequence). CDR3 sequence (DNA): TGCAGTGCTAGAGAAAACTACGAGCAGTACTTC. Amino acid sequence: CSARENYEQYF.

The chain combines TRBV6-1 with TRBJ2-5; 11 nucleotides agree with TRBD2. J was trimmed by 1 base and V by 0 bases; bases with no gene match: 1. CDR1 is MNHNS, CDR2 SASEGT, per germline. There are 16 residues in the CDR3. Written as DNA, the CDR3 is TGTGCCAGCAGTGAAGCTAGCGGGGGGGCCCAAGAGACCCAGTACTTC. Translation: CASSEASGGAQETQYF.

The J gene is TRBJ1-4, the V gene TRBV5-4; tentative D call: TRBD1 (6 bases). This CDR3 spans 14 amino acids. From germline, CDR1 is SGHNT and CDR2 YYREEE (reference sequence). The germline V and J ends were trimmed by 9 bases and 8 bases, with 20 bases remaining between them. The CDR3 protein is CATYRMEGGEKLFF. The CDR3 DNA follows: TGTGCCACCTACCGAATGGAAGGGGGGGAAAAACTGTTTTTT.

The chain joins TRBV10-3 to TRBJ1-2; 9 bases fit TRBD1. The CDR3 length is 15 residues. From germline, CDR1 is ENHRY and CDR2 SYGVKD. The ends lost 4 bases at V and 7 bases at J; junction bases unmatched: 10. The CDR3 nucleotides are TGTGCCATCAGTGGGATACAGGGGGCGTCCGCTGGCTACACCTTC. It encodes CAISGIQGASAGYTF.

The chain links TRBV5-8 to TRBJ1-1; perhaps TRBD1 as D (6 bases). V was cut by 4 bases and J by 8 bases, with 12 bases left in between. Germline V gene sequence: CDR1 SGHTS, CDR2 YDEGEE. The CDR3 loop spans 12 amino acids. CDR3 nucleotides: TGTGCCAGCAGCCGTTGGGGGCTAGAAGCTTTCTTT. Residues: CASSRWGLEAFF.

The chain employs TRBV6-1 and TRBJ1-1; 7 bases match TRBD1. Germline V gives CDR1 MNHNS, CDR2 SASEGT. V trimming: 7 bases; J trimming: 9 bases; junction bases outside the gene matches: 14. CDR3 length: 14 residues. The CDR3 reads CASTKYDRAGKAFF. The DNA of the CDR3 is TGTGCCAGCACCAAGTACGACAGGGCCGGGAAAGCTTTCTTT.

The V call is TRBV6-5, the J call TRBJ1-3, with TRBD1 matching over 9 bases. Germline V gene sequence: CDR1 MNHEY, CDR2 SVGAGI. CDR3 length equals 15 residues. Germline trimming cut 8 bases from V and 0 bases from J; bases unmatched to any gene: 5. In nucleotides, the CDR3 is TGTGCCAGCTCCTACAGGGGGCCCTCTGGAAACACCATATATTTT. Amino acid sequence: CASSYRGPSGNTIYF.

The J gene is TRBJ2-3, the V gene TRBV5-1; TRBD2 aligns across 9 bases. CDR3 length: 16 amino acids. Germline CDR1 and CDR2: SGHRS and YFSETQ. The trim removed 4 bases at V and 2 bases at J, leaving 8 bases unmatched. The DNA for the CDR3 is TGCGCCAGCAGCGCCACTAGCGGGTCCTCCACAGATACGCAGTATTTT. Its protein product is CASSATSGSSTDTQYF.

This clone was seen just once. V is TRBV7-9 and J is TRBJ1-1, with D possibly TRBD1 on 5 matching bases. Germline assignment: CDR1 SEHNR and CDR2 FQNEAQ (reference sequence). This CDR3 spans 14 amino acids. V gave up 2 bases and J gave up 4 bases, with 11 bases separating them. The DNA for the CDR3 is TGTGCCAGCAGCTTATATGGGGGGACCACTGAAGCTTTCTTT. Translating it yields CASSLYGGTTEAFF.

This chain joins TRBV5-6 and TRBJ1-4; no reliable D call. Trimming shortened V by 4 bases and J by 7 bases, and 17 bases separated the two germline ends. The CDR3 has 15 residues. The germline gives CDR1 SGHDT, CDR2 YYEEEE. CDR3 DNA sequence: TGTGCCAGCAGCCCAACTGGCGAGGCGGTTGAAAAACTGTTTTTT. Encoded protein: CASSPTGEAVEKLFF.

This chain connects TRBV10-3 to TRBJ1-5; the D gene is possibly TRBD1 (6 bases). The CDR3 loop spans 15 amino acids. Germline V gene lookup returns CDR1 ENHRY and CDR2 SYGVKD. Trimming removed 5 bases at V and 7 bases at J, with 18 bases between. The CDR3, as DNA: TGTGCCATCAGTCCCGAAAGGGGGGCAGGACAGCCCCAGCATTTT. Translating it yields CAISPERGAGQPQHF.

CDR3 protein: CASSLETGGIYGYTF. CDR3 nucleotides: TGTGCCAGCAGCTTGGAGACAGGGGGCATCTATGGCTACACCTTC. V gene TRBV5-4 combines with J gene TRBJ1-2, with 10 bases lining up with TRBD1. Unmatched junction bases numbered 3, after V lost 0 bases and J lost 4 bases. The CDR3 has 15 residues. CDR1 and CDR2 (germline): SGHNT, YYREEE (reference sequence).

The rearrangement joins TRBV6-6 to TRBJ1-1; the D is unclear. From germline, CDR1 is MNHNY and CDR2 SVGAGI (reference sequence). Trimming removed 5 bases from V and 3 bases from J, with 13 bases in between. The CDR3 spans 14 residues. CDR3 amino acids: CASSAESVDTEAFF. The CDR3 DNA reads TGTGCCAGCAGTGCGGAAAGTGTGGACACTGAAGCTTTCTTT.

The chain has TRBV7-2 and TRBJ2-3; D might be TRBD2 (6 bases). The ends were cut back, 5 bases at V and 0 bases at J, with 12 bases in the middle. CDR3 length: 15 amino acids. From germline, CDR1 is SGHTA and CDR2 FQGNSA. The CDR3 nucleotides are TGTGCCAGCAGCCACGAGACTAGAAGCACAGATACGCAGTATTTT. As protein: CASSHETRSTDTQYF.

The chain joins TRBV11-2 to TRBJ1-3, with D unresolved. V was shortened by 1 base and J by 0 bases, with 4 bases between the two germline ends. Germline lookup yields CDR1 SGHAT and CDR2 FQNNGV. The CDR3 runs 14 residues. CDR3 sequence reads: CASSLANSGNTIYF. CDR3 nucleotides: TGTGCCAGCAGCTTAGCGAACTCTGGAAACACCATATATTTT.

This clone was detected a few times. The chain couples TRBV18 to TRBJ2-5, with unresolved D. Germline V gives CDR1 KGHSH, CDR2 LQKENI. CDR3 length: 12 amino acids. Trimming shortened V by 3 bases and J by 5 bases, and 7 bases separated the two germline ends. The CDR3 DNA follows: TGTGCCAGCTCACCCACGGACGAGACCCAGTACTTC. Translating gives CASSPTDETQYF.